Presented here are 10 T cell receptor beta chains from one specimen sequenced in a study of T cells in Graves' hyperthyroidism and ophthalmopathy. The source material, RNA transcripts, was used to amplify TCR beta CDR3 regions. The study used the HTBI primer set for a first-round RT-PCR of the TCR CDR3. TCRdb itself ran the multiplex PCR reads through MiXCR, one entry per CDR3 protein. Of fewer than 600,000 distinct CDR3 sequences detected, 13% to 15% appear once; the ten largest clones hold about 17%. The specimen sequenced was blood. The receptors here all came from a woman aged 18-29 years with Graves' hyperthyroidism.

This clonotype showed up many times. The rearrangement links TRBV19 to TRBJ2-5; TRBD1 matches at 7 bases. From germline, CDR1 is LNHDA and CDR2 SQIVND (reference sequence). This CDR3 region has 13 residues. The V and J ends lost 7 bases and 3 bases, in that order; junction bases with no gene match: 5. The CDR3 spells CASTTTGKETQYF. The DNA for the CDR3 is TGTGCCAGTACCACGACAGGGAAAGAGACCCAGTACTTC.

The rearrangement joins TRBV14 to TRBJ1-4, with 8 bases that match TRBD1. Germline-derived CDR1 and CDR2 are SGHDN and FVKESK. V dropped 3 bases and J dropped 4; count of bases not matched to a gene: 4. CDR3 length: 15 amino acids. CDR3 amino acids: CASSHRTGINEKLFF. In DNA, the CDR3 is TGTGCCAGCAGCCACCGGACAGGGATTAATGAAAAACTGTTTTTT.

This clonotype has just one count. V usage is TRBV24-1 and J usage is TRBJ1-2; TRBD1 matches at 12 bases. This CDR3 is 16 amino acids long. V lost 3 bases to trimming and J lost 5 bases; unmatched junction nucleotides: 6. Germline CDR1 reads KGHDR; CDR2 reads SFDVKD. The CDR3 reads CATSDAGQGAYYGYTF. The DNA for the CDR3 is TGTGCCACCAGTGATGCGGGACAGGGGGCTTATTATGGCTACACCTTC.

Worth noting for this clonotype: This may be a read error: a much more frequent sequence differs by one nucleotide. CDR3 amino acids: CATAGTLLGEQFF. The CDR3 nucleotides are TGTGCCACCGCTGGGACCTTATTGGGGGAGCAGTTCTTC. The V and J genes are TRBV25-1 and TRBJ2-1; either TRBD1 or TRBD2 may fit D (5 bases each). The germline CDR1 and CDR2 sequences are MGHDK and SYGVNS. V was cut by 10 bases and J by 10 bases, with 20 bases left in between. This CDR3 is 13 amino acids long. Drawing the rest from reference TRBV25-1 and TRBJ2-1, the complete variable domain is EADIYQTPRYLVIGTGKKITLECSQTMGHDKMYWYQQDPGMELHLIHYSYGVNSTEKGDLSSESTVSRIRTEHFPLTLESARPSHTSQYLCATAGTLLGEQFFGPGTRLTVL.

This CDR3 is CSGRGRWVGETQYF. The DNA of the CDR3 is TGCAGTGGGAGGGGGCGGTGGGTGGGAGAGACCCAGTACTTC. The V call is TRBV20-1, the J call TRBJ2-5; D perhaps matches TRBD1 (7 bases). V shed 7 bases and J shed 4 bases, with 19 bases lying between them. This CDR3 is 14 amino acids long. From germline, CDR1 is DFQATT and CDR2 SNEGSKA (reference sequence).

This clonotype was seen repeatedly, ten times or more. The genes are TRBV11-2 and TRBJ2-2; no firm D call. The CDR3 length is 15 residues. Trimming shortened V by 1 base and J by 2 bases, and 8 bases separated the two germline ends. Germline V gene sequence: CDR1 SGHAT, CDR2 FQNNGV. In DNA form, the CDR3 reads TGTGCCAGCAGCTTAGTATACTCAAACACCGGGGAGCTGTTTTTT. It codes for CASSLVYSNTGELFF. The whole variable domain, filled in from reference TRBV11-2 and TRBJ2-2, reads EAGVAQSPRYKIIEKRQSVAFWCNPISGHATLYWYQQILGQGPKLLIQFQNNGVVDDSQLPKDRFSAERLKGVDSTLKIQPAKLEDSAVYLCASSLVYSNTGELFFGEGSRLTVL.

This clonotype was seen at least ten times. The chain uses TRBV11-1 and TRBJ2-3; D remains ambiguous. CDR3 length equals 14 residues. Germline CDR1 reads SGHAT; CDR2 reads FQDESV (reference sequence). Between the trimmed V and J ends, which lost 3 bases and 3 bases, there was a span of 10 bases. CDR3: CASSFLDGTDTQYF. Written as DNA, the CDR3 is TGTGCCAGCAGCTTTCTCGACGGAACAGATACGCAGTATTTT.

This clonotype was counted ten times or more. The chain has TRBV9 and TRBJ2-3; 7 bases match TRBD1. J lost 4 bases, V lost 0 bases, and 8 bases had no gene match. CDR1 is SGDLS and CDR2 is YYNGEE in the germline V gene. This CDR3 has 16 residues. The CDR3 reads CASSVGVAQGADTQYF. CDR3 DNA sequence: TGTGCCAGCAGCGTAGGGGTGGCGCAGGGGGCAGATACGCAGTATTTT.

This clonotype was seen at least ten times. This chain connects TRBV5-1 to TRBJ1-5; no definite D call. The CDR3 sequence is 13 residues long. The germline CDR1 and CDR2 sequences are SGHRS and YFSETQ. Deletions cut 1 base from V and 5 bases from J, with 7 bases between. CDR3 loop: CASSLLSDQPQHF. The CDR3 DNA follows: TGCGCCAGCAGCTTGTTATCAGATCAGCCCCAGCATTTT.

In its sample, this clonotype was seen many times. The chain is built from TRBV27 and TRBJ2-3, with a weak D call TRBD2 (7 bases). The CDR3 is 17 residues long. Trimming removed 2 bases at V and 4 bases at J, with 19 bases between. The germline gives CDR1 MNHEY, CDR2 SMNVEV (reference sequence). The CDR3, as DNA: TGTGCCAGCAGTTTAAGAGGTGGGGGGGCGGTCGCAGATACGCAGTATTTT. Protein: CASSLRGGGAVADTQYF.